These 30 T cell receptor beta chains were all obtained from the same sample, sequenced in a study of identifying expanded T cells in peripheral blood. Sequencing was performed with immunoSEQ multiplex PCR; in TCRdb, only in-frame clones are kept and a portion is missing. The sample consists of approximately 100,000 clones, approximately 90% of them appearing once. The sample consisted of blood. The source is a person between 18 and 75 years old in good health.

The rearrangement joins TRBV12-5 to TRBJ1-2; perhaps TRBD1 as D (6 bases). Trimming shortened V by 2 bases and J by 5 bases, and 12 bases separated the two germline ends. Germline lookup yields CDR1 LGHNT and CDR2 FRNRAP. The CDR3 is 14 amino acids. The CDR3: CASGLSGRGYGYTF. DNA of the CDR3: TGTGCTAGTGGTTTGTCGGGCAGGGGATATGGCTACACCTTC.

The chain recombines TRBV27 with TRBJ1-3; perhaps TRBD1 as D (6 bases). V shed 2 bases and J shed 4 bases, with 15 bases lying between them. CDR1 is MNHEY, CDR2 SMNVEV, per germline (reference sequence). This CDR3 contains 16 residues. Here the CDR3 reads CASSLQGPGFGNTIYF. The CDR3 nucleotides read TGTGCCAGCAGTTTACAGGGGCCTGGGTTCGGAAACACCATATATTTT.

The V call is TRBV28, the J call TRBJ1-6, with a weak D call TRBD1 (5 bases). Trimming removed 5 bases at V and 0 bases at J, with 14 bases between. CDR3 size: 17 residues. The V gene's germline CDR1 is MDHEN and CDR2 SYDVKM. CDR3 DNA: TGTGCCAGCAGTCTTGTAGGGGAGAGCTCCTATAATTCACCCCTCCACTTT. This translates into CASSLVGESSYNSPLHF.

The gene calls are TRBV9 and TRBJ2-5; 7 nucleotides agree with TRBD1. CDR1 and CDR2 (germline): SGDLS, YYNGEE. The CDR3 sequence is 16 residues long. V gave up 0 bases and J gave up 2 bases; unmatched junction bases: 7. The CDR3 protein is CASSVVAGGSQETQYF. CDR3 nucleotide sequence: TGTGCCAGCAGCGTAGTTGCAGGGGGTAGTCAAGAGACCCAGTACTTC.

Only one count was recorded for this clone. This chain joins TRBV6-4 and TRBJ2-1; 11 bases are a match to TRBD2. CDR1 is MRHNA, CDR2 SNTAGT, per germline. The ends lost 6 bases at V and 6 bases at J; junction bases unmatched: 10. CDR3 size: 16 residues. The CDR3 sequence: CASSVVSSGGSNEQFF. DNA for the CDR3: TGTGCCAGCAGCGTGGTTTCTAGCGGGGGGTCCAATGAGCAGTTCTTC.

The chain is built from TRBV9 and TRBJ2-7, with 9 bases identical to TRBD1. This CDR3 comprises 17 residues. CDR1 SGDLS and CDR2 YYNGEE come from the germline V gene. Unmatched junction bases numbered 12, after V lost 2 bases and J lost 3 bases. This chain's CDR3 is CASSVGMGTGLIYEQYF. The CDR3 coding sequence is TGTGCCAGCAGCGTGGGGATGGGGACAGGGTTAATCTACGAGCAGTACTTC.

The J gene is TRBJ2-7, the V gene TRBV6-5, with D maybe TRBD1 (5 bases). The V end was cut by 5 bases, the J end by 0 bases, with 14 bases between. The CDR3 is 15 amino acids. Germline V CDR1 and CDR2: MNHEY, SVGAGI. The CDR3 nucleotides are TGTGCCAGCAGTCAGGGTTGGGGCGACTCCTACGAGCAGTACTTC. It encodes CASSQGWGDSYEQYF.

On this clone: The junction shows a germline mismatch at one end, possibly a read error. The chain employs TRBV28 and TRBJ2-7; 10 bases match TRBD1. CDR1 and CDR2 from the germline V gene are MDHEN and SYDVKM. The CDR3 extends over 16 amino acids. The CDR3 sequence is CASPRDRGYKPYAQYF. CDR3 in DNA: TGTGCCAGTCCCCGGGACAGGGGATATAAACCGTACGCGCAGTACTTC.

The V and J genes are TRBV2 and TRBJ1-1; TRBD1 matches at 9 bases. The CDR3 is made up of 14 amino acids. Germline-derived CDR1 and CDR2 are SNHLY and FYNNEI. V lost 3 bases and J lost 6; bases outside the gene matches: 5. This CDR3 reads CASSDWTGAAEAFF. CDR3 DNA: TGTGCCAGCAGTGACTGGACAGGGGCCGCTGAAGCTTTCTTT.

The CDR3: CASSTRPVYTSYEQYF. CDR3 bases: TGTGCCAGCAGCACCCGACCGGTATATACCTCCTACGAGCAGTACTTC. The chain employs TRBV7-2 and TRBJ2-7; D remains ambiguous. This CDR3 region has 16 residues. Germline V gene sequence: CDR1 SGHTA, CDR2 FQGNSA. Trimming shortened V by 5 bases and J by 0 bases, and 17 bases separated the two germline ends.

V is TRBV6-6 and J is TRBJ2-7; D remains ambiguous. The germline V gene has CDR1 MNHNY and CDR2 SVGAGI (reference sequence). CDR3 length equals 12 residues. Deletions cut 6 bases from V and 3 bases from J, with 9 bases between. DNA of the CDR3: TGTGCCAGCAGGAGATCCTACTACGAGCAGTACTTC. It translates to CASRRSYYEQYF.

On this clone itself: Just one base apart from a much larger clone, this may be a read error. The chain carries TRBV7-2 and TRBJ1-4, with 7 nucleotides matching TRBD1. The CDR3 runs 15 residues. Germline V CDR1 and CDR2: SGHTA, FQGNSA. The V segment lost 2 bases and the J segment 5 bases; nucleotides outside the gene matches: 5. The CDR3 coding sequence is TGTGCCAGCAGCTTAAACAGGGGCGTGAATGAAAAACTGTTTTTT. This encodes CASSLNRGVNEKLFF.

The CDR3 nucleotides are TGTGCCAGCAGCTTGGGATTTAGCACAGATACGCAGTATTTT. Translated: CASSLGFSTDTQYF. The J gene is TRBJ2-3, the V gene TRBV11-3; D unclear. Germline values: CDR1 SGHNT, CDR2 YENEEA. The CDR3 has 14 amino acids. Trimming left V 3 bases short and J 0 bases short, with 7 bases between.

This clone was counted between two and nine times. This chain uses TRBV19 with TRBJ2-6; the D is unclear. The CDR3 runs to 15 residues. The ends were cut back, 4 bases at V and 4 bases at J, with 11 bases in the middle. In germline, CDR1 is LNHDA, CDR2 SQIVND (reference sequence). The CDR3 DNA reads as TGTGCCAGTAGTACTAAGGGTTCCGGGGCCAACGTCCTGACTTTC. Encoded protein: CASSTKGSGANVLTF.

The chain combines TRBV10-1 with TRBJ2-3; D remains ambiguous. CDR1 is WNHNN, CDR2 SYGVQD, per germline (reference sequence). The CDR3 is made up of 13 amino acids. Trimming removed 9 bases at V and 2 bases at J, with 12 bases between. The DNA for the CDR3 is TGCGCCAGTGCCCAGAGGTTCACAGATACGCAGTATTTT. Translated: CASAQRFTDTQYF.

The gene calls are TRBV6-5 and TRBJ1-1, with TRBD1 identical over 10 bases. CDR3 length: 13 amino acids. Germline CDR1 MNHEY, CDR2 SVGAGI. V lost 6 bases, J lost 4 bases, and 2 bases stayed unmatched. For the CDR3, the DNA is TGTGCCAGCAGGGGACAGGGGTCCACTGAAGCTTTCTTT. Translation: CASRGQGSTEAFF.

A single count supports this clone. The genes are TRBV7-9 and TRBJ2-5, with 7 bases lining up with TRBD1. Trimming removed 1 base from V and 2 bases from J; junction bases left unmatched: 4. CDR3 length: 15 residues. CDR1 is SEHNR, CDR2 FQNEAQ, per germline (reference sequence). CDR3: CASSLGWDSQETQYF. CDR3 in DNA: TGTGCCAGCAGCTTAGGGTGGGACAGTCAAGAGACCCAGTACTTC.

This sequence joins TRBV15 and TRBJ1-5, with a weak D call TRBD1 (6 bases). Per the germline V gene, CDR1 is LNHNV and CDR2 is YYDKDF (reference sequence). The CDR3 sequence is 14 residues long. V was cut by 4 bases and J by 5 bases, with 12 bases left in between. The DNA for the CDR3 is TGTGCCACCAGCATGACAGGTCCCCATCAGCCCCAGCATTTT. Its protein product is CATSMTGPHQPQHF.

The chain recombines TRBV19 with TRBJ1-4; D possibly corresponds to TRBD1 (5 bases). The CDR3 has 16 amino acids. CDR1 LNHDA and CDR2 SQIVND come from the germline V gene (reference sequence). V lost 5 bases and J lost 3, with 16 bases in between. Written as DNA, the CDR3 is TGTGCCAGTAGTCCGGGGACGGAACTAGCTAATGAAAAACTGTTTTTT. Its translation is CASSPGTELANEKLFF.

This clone was detected only a few times. The chain is built from TRBV7-9 and TRBJ1-2; D uncertain. The CDR3 contains 15 residues. Germline V CDR1 and CDR2: SEHNR, FQNEAQ (reference sequence). V was clipped by 1 base and J by 2 bases, with 11 bases between them. The CDR3 reads CASSLGPLGNYGYTF. CDR3 in DNA: TGTGCCAGCAGCTTAGGACCGCTCGGGAACTATGGCTACACCTTC.

This chain connects TRBV27 to TRBJ2-2; D ambiguous. Trimming shortened V by 3 bases and J by 3 bases, and 14 bases separated the two germline ends. The CDR3 totals 16 residues. CDR1 is MNHEY, CDR2 SMNVEV, per germline (reference sequence). The CDR3 spells CASSLAPGLYTGELFF. CDR3 in DNA: TGTGCCAGCAGTTTGGCGCCAGGTCTTTACACCGGGGAGCTGTTTTTT.

This clone was picked up a small number of times. This chain connects TRBV4-1 to TRBJ2-3, with a weak D call TRBD2 (7 bases). Trimming took 4 bases from V and 3 from J, leaving 17 bases between them. Germline V gene lookup returns CDR1 MGHRA and CDR2 YSYEKL. The CDR3 extends over 16 amino acids. CDR3 nucleotide sequence: TGCGCCAGCAGCCTCGGCTGGGGGGGGCCTACAGATACGCAGTATTTT. This codes for CASSLGWGGPTDTQYF.

V is TRBV7-9 and J is TRBJ1-2; D gene ambiguous. This CDR3 has 14 residues. Germline values: CDR1 SEHNR, CDR2 FQNEAQ (reference sequence). Trimming removed 7 bases at V and 4 bases at J, with 16 bases between. CDR3 nucleotide sequence: TGTGCCAGCACCCAATTTGATGGCCCCTATGGCTACACCTTC. Protein product: CASTQFDGPYGYTF.

The chain employs TRBV21-1 and TRBJ2-3. TRBV21-1 is classified as a pseudogene. This CDR3 contains 11 residues. The CDR3 nucleotides are TGTGCCAGCAGCCCCGGGACCACGCAGTATTTT. Amino acids: CASSPGTTQYF.

The J gene is TRBJ1-1, the V gene TRBV6-5; TRBD1 matches 9 bases. The length of the CDR3 is 14 residues. Germline V CDR1 and CDR2: MNHEY, SVGAGI. V trimming: 7 bases; J trimming: 8 bases; junction bases outside the gene matches: 11. Here the CDR3 DNA reads TGTGCCAGCATCCTCGGGACAGGGCCGGTAGAAGCTTTCTTT. Translating gives CASILGTGPVEAFF.

The V gene is TRBV18, the J gene TRBJ1-1; the D is unclear. V lost 3 bases and J lost 0, with 8 bases in between. Germline V gives CDR1 KGHSH, CDR2 LQKENI. This CDR3 has 14 amino acids. The CDR3 here is CASSPGRMNTEAFF. The CDR3 DNA reads as TGTGCCAGCTCACCTGGACGGATGAACACTGAAGCTTTCTTT. Full variable domain (outside the CDR3, taken from reference TRBV18 and TRBJ1-1): NAGVMQNPRHLVRRRGQEARLRCSPMKGHSHVYWYRQLPEEGLKFMVYLQKENIIDESGMPKERFSAEFPKEGPSILRIQQVVRGDSAAYFCASSPGRMNTEAFFGQGTRLTVV.

V and J are TRBV28 and TRBJ2-7; a possible D gene is TRBD2 (7 bases). Trimming stripped 7 bases from V and 2 bases from J, with 15 bases between. CDR3 size: 14 residues. In germline, CDR1 is MDHEN, CDR2 SYDVKM. The CDR3 region is CASIQGGETYEQYF. CDR3 coding DNA: TGTGCCAGCATCCAAGGGGGGGAGACCTACGAGCAGTACTTC.

The chain recombines TRBV7-9 with TRBJ2-7, with TRBD1 identical over 7 bases. Looked up from germline, CDR1 is SEHNR and CDR2 is FQNEAQ (reference sequence). The CDR3 has 13 residues. The V segment lost 3 bases and the J segment 7 bases; nucleotides outside the gene matches: 6. This CDR3 reads CASSFDRVGEQYF. CDR3 in DNA: TGTGCCAGCAGCTTCGACAGGGTAGGGGAGCAGTACTTC. Variable domain in full (rest from reference TRBV7-9 and TRBJ2-7): DTGVSQNPRHKITKRGQNVTFRCDPISEHNRLYWYRQTLGQGPEFLTYFQNEAQLEKSRLLSDRFSAERPKGSFSTLEIQRTEQGDSAMYLCASSFDRVGEQYFGPGTRLTVT.

The genes are TRBV9 and TRBJ1-3; 8 nucleotides align to TRBD1. The CDR3 runs to 17 residues. Germline trimming cut 0 bases from V and 1 base from J; bases unmatched to any gene: 6. Germline CDR1 reads SGDLS; CDR2 reads YYNGEE. Here the CDR3 DNA reads TGTGCCAGCAGCGTAGGGTCAGGGGGCGGTTCTGGAAACACCATATATTTT. Translating it yields CASSVGSGGGSGNTIYF.

The gene calls are TRBV4-1 and TRBJ2-7, with 8 bases that match TRBD1. Germline V gene data show CDR1 as MGHRA and CDR2 as YSYEKL. V was clipped by 3 bases and J by 0 bases; unmatched bases: 7. The CDR3 extends over 16 amino acids. The CDR3 sequence: CASSQDRDRSSYEQYF. DNA for the CDR3: TGCGCCAGCAGCCAGGACCGGGACAGGAGCTCCTACGAGCAGTACTTC.